This T cell receptor (beta chain) comes out of a study of blood T cell repertoires in COVID-19. In the study overall: Researchers got acute and convalescent COVID-19 samples from the United States, Italy and Spain. Sources were T cells, B-cell-depleted T cells, or PBMCs; the material itself was cDNA or gDNA.

A Seattle source enrolled patients during active infection and followed them longitudinally. Per the study methods: Estimates of nucleated cell counts were drawn from the amplification of reference gene primers. Clones were read by immunoSEQ multiplex PCR, and TCRdb kept only the in-frame ones, dropping some. V and J calls plus clone size are reproduced from that table; the DNA served to infer D and trimming. Here the sample spans a few hundred thousand clones, around 88% being singletons. Germline values: CDR1 SEHNR, CDR2 FQNEAQ (reference sequence). The V and J ends lost 5 bases and 6 bases, in that order; junction bases with no gene match: 8. This CDR3 is built from 16 residues.

This TCR derives from a woman in her sixties or seventies with COVID-19, enrolled during active disease. The specimen sequenced was peripheral blood. This chain connects TRBV7-9 to TRBJ2-3; TRBD2 matches at 13 bases. The CDR3 reads CASSPGTSGAGDTQYF. The DNA of the CDR3 is TGTGCCAGCAGCCCCGGGACTAGCGGGGCAGGGGATACGCAGTATTTT.